This TCR beta chain is drawn from a study of early T cells in non-severe SARS-CoV-2 infection. Study background: Unsorted whole-blood RNA was sequenced in bulk, leaving chains unpaired.

V dropped 4 bases and J dropped 2 bases, with 13 bases sitting between them. The germline gives CDR1 SGDLS, CDR2 YYNGEE. The CDR3 extends over 14 amino acids. Unique molecular identifier tags were affixed to discrete cDNA molecules. One entry per CDR3 protein, called by TCRdb with MiXCR from the 5' RACE reads. The table shows 50,000 to 65,000 distinct CDR3 sequences, with around 13% occurring only once. The specimen sequenced was whole blood. The V and J genes are TRBV9 and TRBJ2-7; tentatively, D is TRBD1 or TRBD2 (5 bases each). This TCR was sampled from an adult who was a healthcare worker with PCR-confirmed SARS-CoV-2 infection or an uninfected control (not recorded which). In nucleotides, the CDR3 is TGTGCCAGCAGCCCCTTGGGGACCACCTACGAGCAGTACTTC. Amino acid sequence: CASSPLGTTYEQYF.